A selection of T cell receptor beta chains follows, all from one sample in a study of cytomegalovirus exposure and HLA in healthy donors. Produced via immunoSEQ multiplex PCR; TCRdb's table is partial and in-frame only. The data hold around 160,000 clones, with about 76% observed a single time. Specimen: PBMCs. These receptor sequences come from a woman in her thirties or forties in good health and CMV-seropositive. CDR3s include the opening cysteine and the closing phenylalanine or tryptophan. The D gene is left open where the match is weak. Size is omitted from some rows. Given values are once, few, many or a class for expanded clones.

CDR3aa: CASSSQGAGGTEAFF; CDR3nt: TGTGCCAGCAGTTCTCAAGGCGCCGGGGGCACTGAAGCTTTCTTT; d_gene: .; v_gene: TRBV28; abundance: .; j_gene: TRBJ1-1
CDR3aa: CASSPILANTEAFF; CDR3nt: TGTGCCAGCAGTCCAATTCTGGCGAACACTGAAGCTTTCTTT; d_gene: .; v_gene: TRBV28; abundance: .; j_gene: TRBJ1-1
CDR3aa: CASSLEGGGQKNEKLFF; CDR3nt: TGTGCCAGCAGCTTGGAGGGTGGGGGACAGAAAAATGAAAAACTGTTTTTT; d_gene: TRBD1; v_gene: TRBV5-4; abundance: .; j_gene: TRBJ1-4
CDR3aa: CASSHSSGRVYEQYF; CDR3nt: TGTGCCAGCTCCCACAGTAGCGGGAGGGTGTACGAGCAGTACTTC; d_gene: TRBD2; v_gene: TRBV18; abundance: .; j_gene: TRBJ2-7
CDR3aa: CASSLEPRGNEKLFF; CDR3nt: TGTGCCAGCAGCTTAGAACCCCGGGGGAATGAAAAACTGTTTTTT; d_gene: .; v_gene: TRBV7-9; abundance: .; j_gene: TRBJ1-4
CDR3aa: CASSLERGLYEQYF; CDR3nt: TGTGCCAGCAGCTTGGAGCGGGGTCTCTACGAGCAGTACTTC; d_gene: TRBD2; v_gene: TRBV5-4; abundance: .; j_gene: TRBJ2-7
CDR3aa: CASSLLRSTEAFF; CDR3nt: TGTGCCAGCAGCTTACTCAGGTCGACTGAAGCTTTCTTT; d_gene: .; v_gene: TRBV7-2; abundance: .; j_gene: TRBJ1-1
CDR3aa: CASSFRLAGDTGELFF; CDR3nt: TGCGCCAGCAGCTTCCGACTAGCGGGGGACACCGGGGAGCTGTTTTTT; d_gene: TRBD2; v_gene: TRBV5-1; abundance: few; j_gene: TRBJ2-2
CDR3aa: CASSPGTGGEKLFF; CDR3nt: TGTGCCAGCAGCCCCGGGACAGGGGGTGAAAAACTGTTTTTT; d_gene: TRBD1; v_gene: TRBV14; abundance: .; j_gene: TRBJ1-4
CDR3aa: CASSYRPGGHGELFF; CDR3nt: TGTGCCAGCAGTTACAGGCCAGGGGGACACGGGGAGCTGTTTTTT; d_gene: TRBD1; v_gene: TRBV6-5; abundance: .; j_gene: TRBJ2-2
CDR3aa: CSSSSVGPGEGDTQYF; CDR3nt: TGTTCCAGCAGCTCAGTGGGGCCAGGGGAGGGAGATACGCAGTATTTT; d_gene: .; v_gene: TRBV7-9; abundance: .; j_gene: TRBJ2-3
CDR3aa: CASRAESTSATDTQYF; CDR3nt: TGTGCCAGCAGAGCTGAGTCGACTAGCGCCACAGATACGCAGTATTTT; d_gene: TRBD2; v_gene: TRBV27; abundance: .; j_gene: TRBJ2-3
CDR3aa: CASSQVAGGAFPYEQYF; CDR3nt: TGTGCCAGCAGCCAAGTTGCAGGGGGCGCTTTCCCCTACGAGCAGTACTTC; d_gene: TRBD1; v_gene: TRBV14; abundance: .; j_gene: TRBJ2-7
CDR3aa: CASSFQGGEETQYF; CDR3nt: TGTGCCAGCAGCTTCCAGGGAGGTGAAGAGACCCAGTACTTC; d_gene: .; v_gene: TRBV7-2; abundance: .; j_gene: TRBJ2-5
CDR3aa: CASSNRQETDTQYF; CDR3nt: TGTGCCAGCAGTAACAGACAGGAGACAGATACGCAGTATTTT; d_gene: .; v_gene: TRBV25-1; abundance: .; j_gene: TRBJ2-3
CDR3aa: CASHEVTGELFF; CDR3nt: TGTGCCAGTCATGAGGTCACCGGGGAGCTGTTTTTT; d_gene: .; v_gene: TRBV19; abundance: once; j_gene: TRBJ2-2
CDR3aa: CARRPDRGETQYF; CDR3nt: TGTGCCAGAAGACCGGACAGGGGAGAGACCCAGTACTTC; d_gene: TRBD1; v_gene: TRBV5-3; abundance: .; j_gene: TRBJ2-5
CDR3aa: CASSGSGSYEQYF; CDR3nt: TGCGCCAGCAGCGGTAGCGGCTCCTACGAGCAGTACTTC; d_gene: .; v_gene: TRBV5-1; abundance: .; j_gene: TRBJ2-7
CDR3aa: CASSPGEQTNTEAFF; CDR3nt: TGTGCCAGCAGCCCCGGCGAACAGACGAACACTGAAGCTTTCTTT; d_gene: .; v_gene: TRBV4-2; abundance: .; j_gene: TRBJ1-1
CDR3aa: CASSPTGTSGGGADTQYF; CDR3nt: TGTGCCAGCAGCCCAACCGGGACTAGCGGGGGGGGTGCAGATACGCAGTATTTT; d_gene: TRBD2; v_gene: TRBV11-3; abundance: .; j_gene: TRBJ2-3
CDR3aa: CASIQQGPATEAFF; CDR3nt: TGTGCCAGCATCCAACAGGGCCCTGCCACTGAAGCTTTCTTT; d_gene: .; v_gene: TRBV25-1; abundance: once; j_gene: TRBJ1-1
CDR3aa: CSVEDLEGNTEAFF; CDR3nt: TGCAGCGTTGAAGATCTAGAAGGGAACACTGAAGCTTTCTTT; d_gene: .; v_gene: TRBV29-1; abundance: few; j_gene: TRBJ1-1
CDR3aa: CASSLTSGGDEQFF; CDR3nt: TGCGCCAGCAGCTTGACTAGCGGGGGTGATGAGCAGTTCTTC; d_gene: TRBD2; v_gene: TRBV5-1; abundance: .; j_gene: TRBJ2-1
CDR3aa: CAITMGLAGGLDEQYF; CDR3nt: TGTGCCATCACCATGGGACTAGCGGGGGGGCTCGACGAGCAGTACTTC; d_gene: TRBD2; v_gene: TRBV10-3; abundance: .; j_gene: TRBJ2-7